Reported below is one T cell receptor beta chain. The data belong to a study of pediatric ulcerative colitis. Assay used: immunoSEQ multiplex PCR; TCRdb lists only in-frame clones, some missing. The table has about 22,000 clones, around 69% seen once; the top ten hold roughly a sixth. Rectal tissue came from one to two pinch biopsies taken at colonoscopy. The CDR3 has 15 residues. Per the germline V gene, CDR1 is SEHNR and CDR2 is FQNEAQ (reference sequence). With V trimmed by 0 bases and J by 5 bases, 3 bases remained unmatched. This clonotype originated in a boy between 5 and 17 years old with severe ulcerative colitis. The sample comprised gut tissue. The chain carries TRBV7-9 and TRBJ2-1, with 8 bases fitting TRBD2. In nucleotides, the CDR3 is TGTGCCAGCAGCTTAGCTGCGGGGGGCCACAATGAGCAGTTCTTC. This encodes CASSLAAGGHNEQFF.